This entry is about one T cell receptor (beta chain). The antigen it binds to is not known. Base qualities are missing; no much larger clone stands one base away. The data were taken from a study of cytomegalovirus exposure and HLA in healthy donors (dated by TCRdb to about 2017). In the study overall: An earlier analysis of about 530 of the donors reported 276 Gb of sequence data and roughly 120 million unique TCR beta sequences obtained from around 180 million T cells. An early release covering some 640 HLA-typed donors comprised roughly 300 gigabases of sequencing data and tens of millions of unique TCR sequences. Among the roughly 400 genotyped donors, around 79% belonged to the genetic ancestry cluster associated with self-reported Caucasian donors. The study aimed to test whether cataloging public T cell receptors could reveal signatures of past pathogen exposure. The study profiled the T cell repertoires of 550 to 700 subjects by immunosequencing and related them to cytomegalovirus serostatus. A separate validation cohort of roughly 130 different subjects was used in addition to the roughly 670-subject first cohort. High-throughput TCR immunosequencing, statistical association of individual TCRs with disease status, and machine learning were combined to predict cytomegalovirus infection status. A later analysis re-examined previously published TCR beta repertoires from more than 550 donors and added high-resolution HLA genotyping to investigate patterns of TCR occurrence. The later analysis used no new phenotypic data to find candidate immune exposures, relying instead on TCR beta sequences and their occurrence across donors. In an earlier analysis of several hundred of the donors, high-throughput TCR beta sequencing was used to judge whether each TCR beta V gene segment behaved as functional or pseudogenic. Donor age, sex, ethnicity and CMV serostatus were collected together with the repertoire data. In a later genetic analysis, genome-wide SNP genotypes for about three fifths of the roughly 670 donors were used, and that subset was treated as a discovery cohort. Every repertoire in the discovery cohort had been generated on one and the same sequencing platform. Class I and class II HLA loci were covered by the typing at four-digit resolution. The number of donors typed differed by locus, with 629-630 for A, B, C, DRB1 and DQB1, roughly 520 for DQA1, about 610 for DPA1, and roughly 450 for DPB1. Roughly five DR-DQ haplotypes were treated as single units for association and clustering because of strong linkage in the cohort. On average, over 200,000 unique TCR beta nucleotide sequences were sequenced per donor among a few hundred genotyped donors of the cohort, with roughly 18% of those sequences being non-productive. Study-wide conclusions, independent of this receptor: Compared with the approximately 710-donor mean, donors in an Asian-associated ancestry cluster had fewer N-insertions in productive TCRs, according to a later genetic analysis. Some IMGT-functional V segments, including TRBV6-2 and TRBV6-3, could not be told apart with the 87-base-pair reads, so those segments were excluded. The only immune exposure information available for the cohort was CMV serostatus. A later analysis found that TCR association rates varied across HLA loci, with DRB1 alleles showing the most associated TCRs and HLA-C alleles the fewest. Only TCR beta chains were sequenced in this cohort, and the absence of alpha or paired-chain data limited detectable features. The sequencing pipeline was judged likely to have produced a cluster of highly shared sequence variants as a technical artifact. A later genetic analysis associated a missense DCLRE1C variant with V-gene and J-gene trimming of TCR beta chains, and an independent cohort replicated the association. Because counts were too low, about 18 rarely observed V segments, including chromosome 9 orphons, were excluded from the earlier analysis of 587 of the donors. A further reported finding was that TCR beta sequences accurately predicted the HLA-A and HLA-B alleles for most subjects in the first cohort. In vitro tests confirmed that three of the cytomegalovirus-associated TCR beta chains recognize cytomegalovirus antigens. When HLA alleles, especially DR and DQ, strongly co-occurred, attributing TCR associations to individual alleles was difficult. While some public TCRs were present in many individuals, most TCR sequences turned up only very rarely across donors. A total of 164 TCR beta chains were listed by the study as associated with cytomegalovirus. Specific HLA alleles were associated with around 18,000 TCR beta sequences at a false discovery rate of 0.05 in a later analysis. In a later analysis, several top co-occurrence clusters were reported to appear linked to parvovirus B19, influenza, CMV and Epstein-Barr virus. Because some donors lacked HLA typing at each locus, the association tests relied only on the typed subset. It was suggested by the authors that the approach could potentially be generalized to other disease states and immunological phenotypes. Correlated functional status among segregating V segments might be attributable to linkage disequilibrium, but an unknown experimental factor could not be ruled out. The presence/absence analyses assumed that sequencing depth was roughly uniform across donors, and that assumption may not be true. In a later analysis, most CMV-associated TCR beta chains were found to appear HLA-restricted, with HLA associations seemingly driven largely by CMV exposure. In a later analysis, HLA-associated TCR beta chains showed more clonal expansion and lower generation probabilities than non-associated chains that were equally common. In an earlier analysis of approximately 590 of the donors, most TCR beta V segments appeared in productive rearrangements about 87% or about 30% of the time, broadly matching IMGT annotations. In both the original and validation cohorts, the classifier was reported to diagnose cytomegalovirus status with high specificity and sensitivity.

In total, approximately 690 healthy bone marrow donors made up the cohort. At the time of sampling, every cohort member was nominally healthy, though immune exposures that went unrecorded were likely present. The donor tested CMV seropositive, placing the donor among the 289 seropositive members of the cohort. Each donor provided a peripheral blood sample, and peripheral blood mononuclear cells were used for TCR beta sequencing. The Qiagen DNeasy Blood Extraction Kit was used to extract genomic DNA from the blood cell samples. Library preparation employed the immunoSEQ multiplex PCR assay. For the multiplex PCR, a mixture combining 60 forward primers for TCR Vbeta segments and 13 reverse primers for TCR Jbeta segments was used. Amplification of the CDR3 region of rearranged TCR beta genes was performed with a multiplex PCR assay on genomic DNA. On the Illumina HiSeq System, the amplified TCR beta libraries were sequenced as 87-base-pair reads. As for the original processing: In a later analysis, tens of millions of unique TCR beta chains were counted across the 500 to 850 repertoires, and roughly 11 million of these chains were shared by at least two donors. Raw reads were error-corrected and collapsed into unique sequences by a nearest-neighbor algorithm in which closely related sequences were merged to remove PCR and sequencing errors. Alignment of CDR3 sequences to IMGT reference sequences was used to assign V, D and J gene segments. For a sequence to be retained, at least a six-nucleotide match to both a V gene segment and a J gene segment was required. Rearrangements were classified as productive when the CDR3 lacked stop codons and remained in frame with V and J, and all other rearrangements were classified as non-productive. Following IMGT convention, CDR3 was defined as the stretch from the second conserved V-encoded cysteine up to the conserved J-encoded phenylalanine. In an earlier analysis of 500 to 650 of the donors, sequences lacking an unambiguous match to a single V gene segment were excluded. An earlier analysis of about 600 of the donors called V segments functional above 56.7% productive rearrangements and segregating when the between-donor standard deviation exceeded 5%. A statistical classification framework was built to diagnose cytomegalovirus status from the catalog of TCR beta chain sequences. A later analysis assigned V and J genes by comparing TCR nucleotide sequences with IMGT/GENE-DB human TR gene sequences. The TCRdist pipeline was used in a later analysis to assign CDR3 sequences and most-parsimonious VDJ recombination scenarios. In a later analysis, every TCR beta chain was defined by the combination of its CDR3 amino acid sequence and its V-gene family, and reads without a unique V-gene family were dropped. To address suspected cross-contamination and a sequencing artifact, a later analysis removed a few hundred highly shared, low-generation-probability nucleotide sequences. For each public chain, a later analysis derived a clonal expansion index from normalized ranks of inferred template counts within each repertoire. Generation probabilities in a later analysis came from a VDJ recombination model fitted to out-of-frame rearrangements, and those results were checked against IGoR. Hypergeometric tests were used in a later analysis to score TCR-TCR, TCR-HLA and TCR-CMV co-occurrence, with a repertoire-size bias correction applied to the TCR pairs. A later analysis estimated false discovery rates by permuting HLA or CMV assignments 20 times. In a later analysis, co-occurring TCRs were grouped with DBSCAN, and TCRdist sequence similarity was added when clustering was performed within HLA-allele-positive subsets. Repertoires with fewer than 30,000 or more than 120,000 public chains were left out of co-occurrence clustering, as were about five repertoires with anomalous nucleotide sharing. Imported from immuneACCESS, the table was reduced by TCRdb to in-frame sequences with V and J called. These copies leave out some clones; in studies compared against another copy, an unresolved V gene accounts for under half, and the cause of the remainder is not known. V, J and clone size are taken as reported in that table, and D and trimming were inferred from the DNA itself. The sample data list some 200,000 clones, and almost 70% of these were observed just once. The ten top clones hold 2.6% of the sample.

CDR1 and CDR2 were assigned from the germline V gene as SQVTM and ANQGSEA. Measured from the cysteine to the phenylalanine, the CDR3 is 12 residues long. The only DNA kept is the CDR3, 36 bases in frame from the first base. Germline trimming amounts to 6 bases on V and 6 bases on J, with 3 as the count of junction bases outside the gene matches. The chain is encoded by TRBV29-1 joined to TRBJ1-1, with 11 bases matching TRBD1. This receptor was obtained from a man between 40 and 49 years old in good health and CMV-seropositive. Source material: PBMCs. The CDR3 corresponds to CSVDRGPSEAFF. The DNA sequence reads TGCAGCGTGGACAGGGGGCCCTCTGAAGCTTTCTTT.